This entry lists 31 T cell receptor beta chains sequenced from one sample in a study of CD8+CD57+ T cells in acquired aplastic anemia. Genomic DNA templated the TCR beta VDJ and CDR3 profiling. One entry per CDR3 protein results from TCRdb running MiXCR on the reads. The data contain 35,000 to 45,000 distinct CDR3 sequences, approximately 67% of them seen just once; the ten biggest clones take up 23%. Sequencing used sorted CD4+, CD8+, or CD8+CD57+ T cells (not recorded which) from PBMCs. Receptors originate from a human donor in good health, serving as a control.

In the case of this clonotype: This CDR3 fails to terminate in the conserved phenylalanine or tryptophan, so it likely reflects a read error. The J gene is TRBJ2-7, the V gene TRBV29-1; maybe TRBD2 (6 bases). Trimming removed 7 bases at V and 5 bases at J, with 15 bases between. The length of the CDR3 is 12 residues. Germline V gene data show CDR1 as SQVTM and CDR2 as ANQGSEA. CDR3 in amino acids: CSARQAGHEQYL. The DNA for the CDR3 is TGCAGCGCACGCCAAGCGGGTCACGAGCAGTACCTC.

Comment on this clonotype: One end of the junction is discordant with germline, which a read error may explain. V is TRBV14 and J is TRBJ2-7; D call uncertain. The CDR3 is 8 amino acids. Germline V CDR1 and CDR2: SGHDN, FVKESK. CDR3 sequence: CASSPADF. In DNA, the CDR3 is TGTGCCAGCAGCCCGGCGGACTTC.

The CDR3 loop reads CATSDSKLAGEETQYF. The CDR3 DNA sequence: TGTGCCACCAGTGATTCTAAACTAGCGGGGGAAGAGACCCAGTACTTC. The chain joins TRBV24-1 to TRBJ2-5, with 11 bases lining up with TRBD2. The V gene's germline CDR1 is KGHDR and CDR2 SFDVKD. The CDR3 consists of 16 residues. V lost 2 bases to trimming and J lost 3 bases; unmatched junction nucleotides: 4.

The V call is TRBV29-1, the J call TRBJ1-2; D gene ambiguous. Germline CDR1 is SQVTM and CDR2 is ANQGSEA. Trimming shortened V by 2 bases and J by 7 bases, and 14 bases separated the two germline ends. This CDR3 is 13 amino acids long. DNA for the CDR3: TGCAGCGTTGAAAGGCTGGGAAGGAGTGGCTACACCTTC. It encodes CSVERLGRSGYTF.

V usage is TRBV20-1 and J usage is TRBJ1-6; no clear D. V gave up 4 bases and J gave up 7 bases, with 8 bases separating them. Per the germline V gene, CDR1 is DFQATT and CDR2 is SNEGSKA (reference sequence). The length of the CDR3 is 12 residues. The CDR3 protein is CSATSGNSPLHF. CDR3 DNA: TGCAGTGCTACCTCAGGAAATTCACCCCTCCACTTT.

The CDR3 loop reads CASLGTGLYEQYF. Here the CDR3 DNA reads TGTGCCAGCCTAGGGACAGGGTTGTACGAGCAGTACTTC. The chain carries TRBV6-1 and TRBJ2-7, with 9 bases identical to TRBD1. The CDR3 is 13 amino acids. The germline gives CDR1 MNHNS, CDR2 SASEGT. J lost 4 bases, V lost 8 bases, and 6 bases had no gene match.

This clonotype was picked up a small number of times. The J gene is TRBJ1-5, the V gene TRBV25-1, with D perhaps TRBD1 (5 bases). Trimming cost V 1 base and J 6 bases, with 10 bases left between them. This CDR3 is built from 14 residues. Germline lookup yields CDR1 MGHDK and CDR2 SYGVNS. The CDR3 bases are TGTGCCAGCAGTGAATTTGGGGGTAGTCAGCCCCAGCATTTT. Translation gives CASSEFGGSQPQHF.

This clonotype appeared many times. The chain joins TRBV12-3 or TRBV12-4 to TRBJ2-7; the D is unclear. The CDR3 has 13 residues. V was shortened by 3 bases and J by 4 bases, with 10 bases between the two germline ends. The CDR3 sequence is CASSLARLYEQYF. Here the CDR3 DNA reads TGTGCCAGCAGTTTGGCCCGATTGTACGAGCAGTACTTC.

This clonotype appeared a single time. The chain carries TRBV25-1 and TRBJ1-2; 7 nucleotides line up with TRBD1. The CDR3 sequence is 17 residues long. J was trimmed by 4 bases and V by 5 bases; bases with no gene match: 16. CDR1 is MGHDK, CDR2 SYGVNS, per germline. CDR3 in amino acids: CASSKTTDRESLYGYTF. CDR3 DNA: TGTGCCAGCAGTAAAACGACCGACAGGGAGTCCCTCTATGGCTACACCTTC.

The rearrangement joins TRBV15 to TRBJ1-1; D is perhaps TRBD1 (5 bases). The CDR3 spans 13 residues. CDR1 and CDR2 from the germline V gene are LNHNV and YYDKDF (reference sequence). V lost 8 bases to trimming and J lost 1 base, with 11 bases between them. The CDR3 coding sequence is TGTGCCACCCTAGGGGCAGGGAACACTGAAGCTTTCTTT. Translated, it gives CATLGAGNTEAFF.

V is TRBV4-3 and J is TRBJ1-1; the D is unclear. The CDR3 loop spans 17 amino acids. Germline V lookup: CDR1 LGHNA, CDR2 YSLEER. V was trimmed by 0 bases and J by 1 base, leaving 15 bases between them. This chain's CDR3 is CASSQDHAPAANTEAFF. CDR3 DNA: TGCGCCAGCAGCCAAGATCACGCACCCGCAGCGAACACTGAAGCTTTCTTT.

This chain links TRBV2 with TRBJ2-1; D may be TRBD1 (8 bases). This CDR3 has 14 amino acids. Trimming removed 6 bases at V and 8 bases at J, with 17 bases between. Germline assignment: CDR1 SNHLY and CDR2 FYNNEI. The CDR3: CASRGGTGTDEQFF. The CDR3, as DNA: TGTGCCAGCAGGGGGGGGACAGGCACGGATGAGCAGTTCTTC.

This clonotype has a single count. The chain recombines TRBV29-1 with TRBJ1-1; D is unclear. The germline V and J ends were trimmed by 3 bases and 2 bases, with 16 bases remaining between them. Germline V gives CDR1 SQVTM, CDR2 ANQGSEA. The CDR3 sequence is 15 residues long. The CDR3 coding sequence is TGCAGCGTTGAGCGAGAACCGGGGATCAACACTGAAGCTTTCTTT. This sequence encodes CSVEREPGINTEAFF.

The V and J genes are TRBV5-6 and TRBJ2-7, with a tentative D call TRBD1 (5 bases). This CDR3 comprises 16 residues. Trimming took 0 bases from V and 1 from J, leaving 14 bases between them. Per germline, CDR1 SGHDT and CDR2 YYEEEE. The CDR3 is CASSLDLGARSYEQYF. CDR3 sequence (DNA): TGTGCCAGCAGCTTGGATCTAGGGGCCAGATCCTACGAGCAGTACTTC.

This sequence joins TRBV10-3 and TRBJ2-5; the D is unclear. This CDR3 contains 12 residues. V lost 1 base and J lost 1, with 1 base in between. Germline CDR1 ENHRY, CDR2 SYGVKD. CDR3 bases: TGTGCCATCAGTGAGTTCCAAGAGACCCAGTACTTC. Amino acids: CAISEFQETQYF.

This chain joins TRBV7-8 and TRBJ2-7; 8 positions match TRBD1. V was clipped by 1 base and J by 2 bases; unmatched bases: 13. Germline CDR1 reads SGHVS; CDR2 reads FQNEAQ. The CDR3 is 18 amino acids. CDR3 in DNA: TGTGCCAGCAGCTTAGGGGACAGGTTGAAGCTTAATACCTACGAGCAGTACTTC. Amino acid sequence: CASSLGDRLKLNTYEQYF.

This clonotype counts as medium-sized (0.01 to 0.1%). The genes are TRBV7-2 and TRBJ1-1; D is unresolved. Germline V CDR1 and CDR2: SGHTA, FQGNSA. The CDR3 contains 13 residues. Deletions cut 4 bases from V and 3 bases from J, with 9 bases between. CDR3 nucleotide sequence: TGTGCCAGCAGCTACTCAGCGTACACTGAAGCTTTCTTT. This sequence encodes CASSYSAYTEAFF.

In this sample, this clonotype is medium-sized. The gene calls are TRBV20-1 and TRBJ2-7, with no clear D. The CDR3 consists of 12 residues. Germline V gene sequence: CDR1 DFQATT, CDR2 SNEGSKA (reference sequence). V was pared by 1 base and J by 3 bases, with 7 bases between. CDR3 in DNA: TGCAGTGCTAGAGGAAGTAACTACGAGCAGTACTTC. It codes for CSARGSNYEQYF.

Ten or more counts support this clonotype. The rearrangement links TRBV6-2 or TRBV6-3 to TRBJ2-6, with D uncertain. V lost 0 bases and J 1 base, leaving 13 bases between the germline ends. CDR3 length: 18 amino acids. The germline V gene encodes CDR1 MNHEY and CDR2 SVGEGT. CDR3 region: CASSYSKTEGSGANVLTF. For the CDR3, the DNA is TGTGCCAGCAGTTACTCCAAAACGGAAGGTTCTGGGGCCAACGTCCTGACTTTC.

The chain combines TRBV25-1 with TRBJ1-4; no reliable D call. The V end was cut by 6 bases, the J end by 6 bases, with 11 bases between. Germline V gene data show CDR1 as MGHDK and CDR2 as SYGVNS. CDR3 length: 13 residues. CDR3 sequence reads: CASRAAGDEKLFF. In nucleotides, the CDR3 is TGTGCCAGCAGGGCAGCCGGTGATGAAAAACTGTTTTTT.

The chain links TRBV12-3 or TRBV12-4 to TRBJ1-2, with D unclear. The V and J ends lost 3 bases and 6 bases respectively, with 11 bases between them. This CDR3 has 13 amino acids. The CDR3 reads CASSLLDDHGYTF. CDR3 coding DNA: TGTGCCAGCAGTTTGTTGGATGACCATGGCTACACCTTC.

The CDR3 here is CATSRGDAEGYTF. DNA of the CDR3: TGTGCCACCAGCAGAGGTGATGCCGAGGGCTACACCTTC. The chain joins TRBV15 to TRBJ1-2; no clear D. From germline, CDR1 is LNHNV and CDR2 YYDKDF (reference sequence). The CDR3 has 13 residues. The ends were cut back, 1 base at V and 8 bases at J, with 11 bases in the middle.

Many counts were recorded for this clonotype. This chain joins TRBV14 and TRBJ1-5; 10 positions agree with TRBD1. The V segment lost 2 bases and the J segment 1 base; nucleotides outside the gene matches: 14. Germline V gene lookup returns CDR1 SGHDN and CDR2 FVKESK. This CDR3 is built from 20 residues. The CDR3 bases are TGTGCCAGCAGCCAAATGAGGAGGGTGAAGACAGGGGGCAGCAATCAGCCCCAGCATTTT. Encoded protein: CASSQMRRVKTGGSNQPQHF.

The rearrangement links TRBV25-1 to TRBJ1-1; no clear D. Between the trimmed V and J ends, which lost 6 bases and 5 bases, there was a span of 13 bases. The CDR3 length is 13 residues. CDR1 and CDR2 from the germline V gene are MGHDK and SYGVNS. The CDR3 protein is CASSDPGGTEAFF. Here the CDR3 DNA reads TGTGCCAGCAGCGACCCCGGAGGGACTGAAGCTTTCTTT.

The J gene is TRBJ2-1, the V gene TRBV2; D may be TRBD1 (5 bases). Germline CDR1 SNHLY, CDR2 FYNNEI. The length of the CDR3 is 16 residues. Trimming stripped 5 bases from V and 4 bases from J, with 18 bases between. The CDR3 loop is CASSYPATDSYNEQFF. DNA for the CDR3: TGTGCCAGCAGTTACCCCGCGACAGATTCTTACAATGAGCAGTTCTTC. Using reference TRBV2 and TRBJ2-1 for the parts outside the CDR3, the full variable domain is EPEVTQTPSHQVTQMGQEVILRCVPISNHLYFYWYRQILGQKVEFLVSFYNNEISEKSEIFDDQFSVERPDGSNFTLKIRSTKLEDSAMYFCASSYPATDSYNEQFFGPGTRLTVL.

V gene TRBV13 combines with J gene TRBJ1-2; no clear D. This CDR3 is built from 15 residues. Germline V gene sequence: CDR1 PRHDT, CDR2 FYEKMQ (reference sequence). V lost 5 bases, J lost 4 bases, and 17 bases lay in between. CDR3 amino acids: CASSQLKGLIYGYTF. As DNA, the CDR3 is TGTGCCAGCAGCCAACTGAAGGGTCTCATCTATGGCTACACCTTC.

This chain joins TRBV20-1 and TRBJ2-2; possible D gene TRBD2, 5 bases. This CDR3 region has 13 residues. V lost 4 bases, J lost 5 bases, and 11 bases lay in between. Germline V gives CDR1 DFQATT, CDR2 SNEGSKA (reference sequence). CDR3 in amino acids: CSAIGGGTGELFF. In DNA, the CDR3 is TGCAGTGCTATAGGAGGAGGAACCGGGGAGCTGTTTTTT.

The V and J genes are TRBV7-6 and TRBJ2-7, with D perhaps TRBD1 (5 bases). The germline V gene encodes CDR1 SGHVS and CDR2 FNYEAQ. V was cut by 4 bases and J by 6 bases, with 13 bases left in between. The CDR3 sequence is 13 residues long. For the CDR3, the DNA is TGTGCCAGCAGCTCAGGGTTGAGCCTCGAGCAGTACTTC. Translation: CASSSGLSLEQYF.

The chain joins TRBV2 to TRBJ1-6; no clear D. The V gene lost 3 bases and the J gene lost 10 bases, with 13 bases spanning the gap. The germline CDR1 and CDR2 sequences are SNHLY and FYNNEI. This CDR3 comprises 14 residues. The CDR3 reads CASSDVKARSPLHF. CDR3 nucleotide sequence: TGTGCCAGCAGTGACGTCAAAGCGAGATCACCCCTCCACTTT.

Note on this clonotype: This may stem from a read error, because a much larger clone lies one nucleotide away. CDR3 sequence (DNA): TGTGCCAGCAGCTTGGACAGGGTTAGGGGAAAACTGTTTTTT. As protein: CASSLDRVRGKLFF. The rearrangement joins TRBV28 to TRBJ1-4; 8 bases align to TRBD1. V lost 6 bases and J lost 10; bases outside the gene matches: 10. Germline lookup yields CDR1 MDHEN and CDR2 SYDVKM. This CDR3 region has 14 residues.

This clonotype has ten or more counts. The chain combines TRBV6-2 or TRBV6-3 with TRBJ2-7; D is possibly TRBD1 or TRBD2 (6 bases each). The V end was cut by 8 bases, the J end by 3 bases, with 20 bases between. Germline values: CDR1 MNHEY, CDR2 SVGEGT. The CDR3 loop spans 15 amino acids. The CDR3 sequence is CASLGVWTAGYEQYF. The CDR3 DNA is TGTGCCAGCCTTGGGGTTTGGACAGCGGGCTACGAGCAGTACTTC.